A single sample gave rise to the 23 T cell receptor beta chains below, sequenced in a study of cytomegalovirus exposure and HLA in healthy donors. 13 Jbeta primers and 60 Vbeta primers were used for the PCR. Libraries were prepared by immunoSEQ multiplex PCR; TCRdb keeps only in-frame clonotypes and omits some of them. The sample carries 200,000 to 250,000 clones, 81% recorded once. Sequenced material: PBMCs. The receptors were gathered from a woman aged 55-69 years in good health and CMV-seropositive.

This rearrangement joins TRBV11-2 to TRBJ2-1; 9 nucleotides align to TRBD2. The V and J ends lost 1 base and 1 base, in that order; junction bases with no gene match: 11. CDR1 and CDR2 from the germline V gene are SGHAT and FQNNGV. The CDR3 consists of 19 residues. For the CDR3, the DNA is TGTGCCAGCAGCTTAGCGCGCGGGGGGGGCAAATTGTCCTACAATGAGCAGTTCTTC. It translates to CASSLARGGGKLSYNEQFF.

V usage is TRBV9 and J usage is TRBJ1-2; no clear D gene. The CDR3 consists of 12 residues. CDR1 and CDR2 from the germline V gene are SGDLS and YYNGEE. V was clipped by 2 bases and J by 8 bases, with 10 bases between them. The CDR3: CASSVAGGGYTF. The CDR3 DNA reads TGTGCCAGCAGCGTCGCAGGTGGAGGCTACACCTTC. The variable domain in full, completed from reference TRBV9 and TRBJ1-2, reads DSGVTQTPKHLITATGQRVTLRCSPRSGDLSVYWYQQSLDQGLQFLIQYYNGEERAKGNILERFSAQQFPDLHSELNLSSLELGDSALYFCASSVAGGGYTFGSGTRLTVV.

On this clone: A junction boundary mismatches the germline segment, possibly from a read error. Here the CDR3 reads CASSPLPVDTEVFF. CDR3 DNA sequence: TGTGCCAGCTCACCTCTTCCGGTGGACACTGAAGTTTTCTTT. The chain recombines TRBV18 with TRBJ1-1; tentatively, D is TRBD1 (5 bases). This CDR3 spans 14 amino acids. Germline-derived CDR1 and CDR2 are KGHSH and LQKENI.

In this sample, this clone turned up a few times. V gene TRBV27 combines with J gene TRBJ2-7, with D tentatively TRBD2 (5 bases). V was trimmed by 1 base and J by 2 bases, leaving 15 bases between them. Germline V gene lookup returns CDR1 MNHEY and CDR2 SMNVEV (reference sequence). The CDR3 totals 16 residues. In DNA, the CDR3 is TGTGCCAGCAGTTTATTAAGCGGTGGGTCCCCCTACGAGCAGTACTTC. Protein: CASSLLSGGSPYEQYF.

The chain combines TRBV5-5 with TRBJ2-7; D might be TRBD2 (5 bases). The CDR3 covers 14 residues. Germline V lookup: CDR1 SGHKS, CDR2 YYEKEE (reference sequence). Deletions cut 0 bases from V and 0 bases from J, with 7 bases between. The DNA for the CDR3 is TGTGCCAGCAGCTTGGTACTAGACTCCTACGAGCAGTACTTC. It codes for CASSLVLDSYEQYF.

This sequence joins TRBV6-5 and TRBJ1-5; D perhaps matches TRBD1 (6 bases). V lost 0 bases to trimming and J lost 1 base, with 10 bases between them. This CDR3 is 16 amino acids long. Per the germline V gene, CDR1 is MNHEY and CDR2 is SVGAGI. The CDR3 nucleotides are TGTGCCAGCAGTTACTCGTCCACAGGGAGCAATCAGCCCCAGCATTTT. Its protein product is CASSYSSTGSNQPQHF.

In this sample, this clone turned up once. The rearrangement uses TRBV7-6 and TRBJ2-7; TRBD2 matches at 8 bases. The CDR3 extends over 15 amino acids. The germline CDR1 and CDR2 sequences are SGHVS and FNYEAQ. V gave up 1 base and J gave up 3 bases; unmatched junction bases: 5. The CDR3 DNA is TGTGCCAGCAGCTTAGGTAGTAGCGGGATCTACGAGCAGTACTTC. Translated: CASSLGSSGIYEQYF.

CDR3 DNA: TGTGCCAGCAGCCAAGATAACAGTGAGCAGTTCTTC. It is translated as CASSQDNSEQFF. The chain couples TRBV4-2 to TRBJ2-1; D uncertain. Germline values: CDR1 LGHNA, CDR2 YNFKEQ. V shed 0 bases and J shed 9 bases, with 6 bases lying between them. This CDR3 comprises 12 residues.

The chain has TRBV6-1 and TRBJ2-1, with D perhaps matching TRBD1 (5 bases). The germline V gene has CDR1 MNHNS and CDR2 SASEGT. Trimming shortened V by 0 bases and J by 2 bases, and 11 bases separated the two germline ends. The CDR3 totals 16 residues. The CDR3 loop is CASSEADDRTYNEQFF. The CDR3 region has the DNA TGTGCCAGCAGTGAAGCTGACGACAGAACCTACAATGAGCAGTTCTTC.

The V call is TRBV19, the J call TRBJ1-2; 7 bases align to TRBD1. CDR1 and CDR2 from the germline V gene are LNHDA and SQIVND (reference sequence). CDR3 size: 14 residues. V gave up 11 bases and J gave up 4 bases; unmatched junction bases: 13. CDR3: CAGFQLRGRYGYTF. DNA for the CDR3: TGTGCCGGATTTCAGTTAAGGGGGCGCTATGGCTACACCTTC.

This rearrangement joins TRBV9 to TRBJ1-5, with 7 bases lining up with TRBD1. Germline CDR1 is SGDLS and CDR2 is YYNGEE. Trimming removed 0 bases from V and 2 bases from J; junction bases left unmatched: 2. This CDR3 region has 15 residues. In nucleotides, the CDR3 is TGTGCCAGCAGCGTAGAGGGGACAGGCAATCAGCCCCAGCATTTT. Residues: CASSVEGTGNQPQHF. Looking up the rest from reference TRBV9 and TRBJ1-5 gives the full variable domain: DSGVTQTPKHLITATGQRVTLRCSPRSGDLSVYWYQQSLDQGLQFLIQYYNGEERAKGNILERFSAQQFPDLHSELNLSSLELGDSALYFCASSVEGTGNQPQHFGDGTRLSIL.

The chain is built from TRBV5-1 and TRBJ2-1, with a tentative D call TRBD2 (6 bases). V lost 3 bases and J 8 bases, leaving 18 bases between the germline ends. The CDR3 loop spans 15 amino acids. Germline values: CDR1 SGHRS, CDR2 YFSETQ. In nucleotides, the CDR3 is TGCGCCAGCAGCTCCCGGGACTCTCTGATCGATGAGCAGTTCTTC. It is translated as CASSSRDSLIDEQFF.

The V and J genes are TRBV28 and TRBJ2-1; 11 nucleotides agree with TRBD2. J lost 0 bases, V lost 3 bases, and 7 bases had no gene match. The CDR3 covers 18 residues. CDR1 and CDR2 from the germline V gene are MDHEN and SYDVKM. The DNA for the CDR3 is TGTGCCAGCAGTTTTACTAGCGGGAGTTCCCGCTCCTACAATGAGCAGTTCTTC. Encoded protein: CASSFTSGSSRSYNEQFF. Drawing the rest from reference TRBV28 and TRBJ2-1, the complete variable domain is DVKVTQSSRYLVKRTGEKVFLECVQDMDHENMFWYRQDPGLGLRLIYFSYDVKMKEKGDIPEGYSVSREKKERFSLILESASTNQTSMYLCASSFTSGSSRSYNEQFFGPGTRLTVL.

The rearrangement links TRBV27 to TRBJ2-1, with D possibly TRBD1 on 6 matching bases. CDR3 length equals 13 residues. V was cut by 6 bases and J by 5 bases, with 11 bases left in between. Per the germline V gene, CDR1 is MNHEY and CDR2 is SMNVEV (reference sequence). CDR3: CASRGAAHNEQFF. DNA for the CDR3: TGTGCCAGCAGGGGGGCGGCACACAATGAGCAGTTCTTC.

The V call is TRBV14, the J call TRBJ2-1, with 11 bases lining up with TRBD2. Germline loops: CDR1 SGHDN, CDR2 FVKESK. The CDR3 is made up of 16 amino acids. V trimming: 4 bases; J trimming: 4 bases; junction bases outside the gene matches: 6. This chain's CDR3 is CASSLTTSGIYNEQFF. The CDR3 region has the DNA TGTGCCAGCAGCCTCACGACTAGCGGGATTTACAATGAGCAGTTCTTC. Drawing the rest from reference TRBV14 and TRBJ2-1, the complete variable domain is EAGVTQFPSHSVIEKGQTVTLRCDPISGHDNLYWYRRVMGKEIKFLLHFVKESKQDESGMPNNRFLAERTGGTYSTLKVQPAELEDSGVYFCASSLTTSGIYNEQFFGPGTRLTVL.

The rearrangement uses TRBV5-8 and TRBJ2-5; 9 nucleotides agree with TRBD1. Trimming took 3 bases from V and 4 from J; bases not matched to a gene: 7. Germline V gives CDR1 SGHTS, CDR2 YDEGEE. The CDR3 is made up of 15 amino acids. The CDR3 DNA reads TGTGCCAGCAGCTGGGGACAGGGAGTGGGAGAGACCCAGTACTTC. Its protein product is CASSWGQGVGETQYF.

This chain joins TRBV7-2 and TRBJ2-5, with D tentatively TRBD1 (6 bases). Near its end, the DNA agrees better with TRBJ2-7, so the J call may be wrong. CDR3 size: 14 residues. The V gene's germline CDR1 is SGHTA and CDR2 FQGNSA. The CDR3 here is CASSRGYREYEQYF. CDR3 coding DNA: TGTGCCAGCAGCCGCGGGTACAGGGAATACGAGCAGTACTTC.

This clone was found a few times. V and J are TRBV5-1 and TRBJ1-1; 8 bases match TRBD1. J lost 5 bases, V lost 3 bases, and 6 bases had no gene match. This CDR3 is 14 amino acids long. The germline V gene encodes CDR1 SGHRS and CDR2 YFSETQ. CDR3 region: CASSWTGYETEAFF. The DNA for the CDR3 is TGCGCCAGCAGCTGGACAGGGTATGAGACTGAAGCTTTCTTT.

The J gene is TRBJ2-7, the V gene TRBV20-1; D is perhaps TRBD2 (5 bases). V lost 2 bases and J lost 4, with 6 bases in between. The germline V gene encodes CDR1 DFQATT and CDR2 SNEGSKA (reference sequence). The CDR3 has 11 amino acids. The CDR3 DNA reads TGCAGTGCTAGAACGGGATACGAGCAGTACTTC. Protein sequence: CSARTGYEQYF.

The rearrangement uses TRBV27 and TRBJ2-1; TRBD2 agrees at 10 bases. The CDR3 is made up of 16 amino acids. CDR1 MNHEY and CDR2 SMNVEV come from the germline V gene (reference sequence). With V trimmed by 6 bases and J by 6 bases, 11 bases remained unmatched. CDR3 protein: CASSRASGSYRNEQFF. CDR3 nucleotide sequence: TGTGCCAGCAGCCGAGCTAGCGGGAGTTATCGCAATGAGCAGTTCTTC.

This rearrangement joins TRBV9 to TRBJ1-4, with D maybe TRBD1 (5 bases). The germline V gene has CDR1 SGDLS and CDR2 YYNGEE. The V end lost 0 bases, the J end lost 3 bases, and 12 bases lay between the germline ends. The CDR3 contains 16 residues. The CDR3 spells CASSVELRGSNEKLFF. CDR3 nucleotide sequence: TGTGCCAGCAGCGTAGAGCTAAGGGGATCTAATGAAAAACTGTTTTTT.

The rearrangement uses TRBV27 and TRBJ2-7, with D perhaps matching TRBD1 (7 bases). The germline V gene encodes CDR1 MNHEY and CDR2 SMNVEV (reference sequence). The CDR3 contains 14 residues. Trimming took 6 bases from V and 3 from J, leaving 15 bases between them. The CDR3 reads CASSPQGGNYEQYF. The CDR3 DNA is TGTGCCAGCAGCCCTCAGGGGGGTAACTACGAGCAGTACTTC.

This clone was found a few times. The V call is TRBV6-5, the J call TRBJ2-1; 10 nucleotides align to TRBD2. V shed 10 bases, J shed 4 bases, and the junction held 7 bases outside the gene matches. In germline, CDR1 is MNHEY, CDR2 SVGAGI. CDR3 length: 14 residues. The chain's CDR3 is CAIRSSGGYNEQFF. In DNA, the CDR3 is TGTGCCATCCGATCTAGCGGGGGATACAATGAGCAGTTCTTC.